This T cell receptor beta chain was profiled in a study of T cell responses to AZD1222 COVID-19 vaccine. Study-wide results and caveats: Repertoires were collected only later (after the peak T cell response had occurred). The donor group comprised mostly white British people and more females; the analysis possibly underestimated clonal diversity. Baseline antibody screening turned up just a handful of seropositive AZD1222 recipients.

Some clones are missing from TCRdb's copy, which holds only in-frame ones; the method was immunoSEQ multiplex PCR. The table lists about 150,000 clones, more than 70% of them singletons. About this clone: Its antigen is not identified.

CDR1 is LGHDT, CDR2 YNNKEL, per germline (reference sequence). Between the trimmed V and J ends, which lost 3 bases and 0 bases, there was a span of 12 bases. The CDR3 runs 15 residues. The sequence was collected from an adult in good health. The chain has TRBV3-1 (or the pseudogene TRBV3-2) and TRBJ2-7; no firm D call. This specimen was peripheral blood, taken on day 0 of AZD1222 vaccination. The CDR3 is CASSQYPGYSYEQYF. Here the CDR3 DNA reads TGTGCCAGCAGCCAGTACCCTGGCTACTCCTACGAGCAGTACTTC.